The sequence of this TCR beta chain was determined in a study of cytomegalovirus exposure and HLA in healthy donors (dated by TCRdb to 2016 to 2017). Regarding the research as a whole: A later analysis indicated that the 90 to 150 validation repertoires were generated on the platform also employed for the approximately 670 repertoires of the first cohort. The study was designed to test whether signatures of past pathogen exposure could be identified by cataloging public T cell receptors. Along with the roughly 670-subject first cohort, a separate validation cohort of more than 90 different subjects was used. High-throughput TCR immunosequencing, statistical association of individual TCRs with disease status, and machine learning were combined to predict cytomegalovirus infection status.

The donors belonged to the validation cohort of approximately 130 subjects, which was separate from the approximately 700-subject first cohort. This clone has only a few counts. The clone's antigen remains unknown. Nothing much larger sits one base from this clone, and base qualities are not available. Via the germline V gene, CDR1 is SGHDN and CDR2 FVKESK. Trimming costs V 4 bases and J 5 bases, and their ends lie 8 bases apart. Its CDR3 holds 12 amino acids, cysteine through phenylalanine. Only the CDR3 region is kept as DNA, spanning 36 bases read in frame from base 1. Findings and caveats that apply to the study as a whole: A later analysis found that TCRs clustered in the first cohort also tended to co-occur in the 130 or so validation repertoires, with approximately 93% of cluster scores above 0. All 130 or so repertoires were used to score co-occurrence in the validation cohort in a later analysis, because that analysis had no HLA typing for the cohort. Most TCR sequences were seen in very few donors, while some public TCRs were found in many individuals. In vitro tests confirmed that a few of the cytomegalovirus-associated TCR beta chains recognize cytomegalovirus antigens. The authors suggested that the approach could potentially be generalized to other disease states and immunological phenotypes. The study gave a list of 150 to 200 TCR beta chains associated with cytomegalovirus. The classifier was reported to diagnose cytomegalovirus status with high specificity and sensitivity in both the original and validation cohorts.

The library was prepared using the immunoSEQ multiplex PCR assay. The study's own analysis went as follows. To diagnose cytomegalovirus status from the catalog of TCR beta chain sequences, a statistical classification framework was built. TCRdb provides this immuneACCESS table in a form limited to in-frame rearrangements. Some clones are lacking; in checked studies, under half of them reflect an unresolved V gene, and why the rest are absent is not known. The DNA gave D and trimming, while V, J and clone size come from that table. The sample records 180,000 or so clones, about nine tenths of which are singletons. 2% to 3% of the sample is taken by the ten largest.

The source material was PBMCs. The chain was built from TRBV14 and TRBJ2-5; the D gene assignment is ambiguous. The receptor was isolated from a man aged 18 to 30 in good health and CMV-seropositive. The CDR3 here reads CASSPTKETQYF. The base sequence is TGTGCCAGCAGCCCGACAAAGGAGACCCAGTACTTC.